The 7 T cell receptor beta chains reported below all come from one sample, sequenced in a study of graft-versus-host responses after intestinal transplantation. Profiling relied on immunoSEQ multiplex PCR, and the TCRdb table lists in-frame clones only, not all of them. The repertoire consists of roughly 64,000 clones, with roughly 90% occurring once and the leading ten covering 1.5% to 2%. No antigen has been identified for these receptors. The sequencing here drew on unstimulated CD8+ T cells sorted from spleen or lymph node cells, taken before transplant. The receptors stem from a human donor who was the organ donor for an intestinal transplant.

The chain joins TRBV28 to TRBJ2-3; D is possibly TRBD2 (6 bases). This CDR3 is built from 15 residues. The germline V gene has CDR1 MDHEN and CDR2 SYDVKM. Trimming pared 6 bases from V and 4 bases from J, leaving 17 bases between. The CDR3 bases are TGTGCCAGCAGCGGTCCGGGAGAAGGGGCAGATACGCAGTATTTT. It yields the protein CASSGPGEGADTQYF.

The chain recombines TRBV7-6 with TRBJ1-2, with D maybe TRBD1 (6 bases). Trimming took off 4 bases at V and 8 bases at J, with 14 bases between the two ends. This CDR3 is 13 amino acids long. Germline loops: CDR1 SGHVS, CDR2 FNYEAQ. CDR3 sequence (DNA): TGTGCCAGCAGCTGGGCCGGACAGTCGGGCTACACCTTC. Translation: CASSWAGQSGYTF.

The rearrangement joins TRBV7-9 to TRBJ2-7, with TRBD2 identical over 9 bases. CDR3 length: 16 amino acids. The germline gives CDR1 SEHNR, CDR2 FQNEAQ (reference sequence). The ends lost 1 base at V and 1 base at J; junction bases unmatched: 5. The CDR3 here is CASSLVRTSDSYEQYF. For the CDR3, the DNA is TGTGCCAGCAGCTTAGTTCGGACTAGCGATTCCTACGAGCAGTACTTC.

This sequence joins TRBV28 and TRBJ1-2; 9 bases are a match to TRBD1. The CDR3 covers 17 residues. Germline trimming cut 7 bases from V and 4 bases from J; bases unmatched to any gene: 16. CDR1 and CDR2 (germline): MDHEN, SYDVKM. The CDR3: CASTTKRQGGGFYGYTF. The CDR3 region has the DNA TGTGCCAGCACCACCAAGAGACAGGGGGGGGGTTTCTATGGCTACACCTTC.

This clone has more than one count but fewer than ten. The CDR3, as DNA: TGTGCCTTCCTCCCGGCGGTGAGCTCCTACGAGCAGTACTTC. It codes for CAFLPAVSSYEQYF. The rearrangement joins TRBV30 to TRBJ2-7; D is uncertain. This CDR3 has 14 amino acids. V was clipped by 7 bases and J by 0 bases, with 16 bases between them. Germline-derived CDR1 and CDR2 are GTSNPN and SVGIG (reference sequence).

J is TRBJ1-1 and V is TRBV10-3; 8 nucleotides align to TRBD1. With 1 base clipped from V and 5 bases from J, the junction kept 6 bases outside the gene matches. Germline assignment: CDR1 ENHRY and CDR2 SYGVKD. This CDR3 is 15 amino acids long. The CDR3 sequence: CAISEYGQGETEAFF. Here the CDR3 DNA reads TGTGCCATCAGTGAGTACGGACAGGGCGAGACTGAAGCTTTCTTT.

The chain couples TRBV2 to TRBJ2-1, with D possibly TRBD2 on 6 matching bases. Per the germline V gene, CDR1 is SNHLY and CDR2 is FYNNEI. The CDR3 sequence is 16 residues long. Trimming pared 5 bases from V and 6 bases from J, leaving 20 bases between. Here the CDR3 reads CASSQPLAGNFNEQFF. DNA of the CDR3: TGTGCCAGCAGTCAACCCCTTGCGGGGAACTTCAATGAGCAGTTCTTC. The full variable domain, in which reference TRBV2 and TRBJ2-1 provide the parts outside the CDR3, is EPEVTQTPSHQVTQMGQEVILRCVPISNHLYFYWYRQILGQKVEFLVSFYNNEISEKSEIFDDQFSVERPDGSNFTLKIRSTKLEDSAMYFCASSQPLAGNFNEQFFGPGTRLTVL.